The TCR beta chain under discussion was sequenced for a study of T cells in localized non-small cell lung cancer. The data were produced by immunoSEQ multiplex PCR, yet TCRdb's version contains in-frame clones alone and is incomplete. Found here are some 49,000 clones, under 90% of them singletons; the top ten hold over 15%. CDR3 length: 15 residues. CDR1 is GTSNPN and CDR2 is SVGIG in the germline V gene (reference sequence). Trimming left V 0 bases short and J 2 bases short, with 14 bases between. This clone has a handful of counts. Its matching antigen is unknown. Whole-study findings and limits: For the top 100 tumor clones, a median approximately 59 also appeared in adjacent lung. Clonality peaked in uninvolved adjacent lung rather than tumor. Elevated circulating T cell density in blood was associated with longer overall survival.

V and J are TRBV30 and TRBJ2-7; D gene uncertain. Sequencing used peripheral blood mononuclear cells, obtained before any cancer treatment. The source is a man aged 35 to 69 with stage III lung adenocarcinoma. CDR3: CAWSVSGSFAYEQYF. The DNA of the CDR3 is TGTGCCTGGAGTGTATCCGGATCTTTCGCCTACGAGCAGTACTTC.